This T cell receptor (beta chain) was sequenced during a study of cytomegalovirus exposure and HLA in healthy donors. About the study: Earlier work reported about 110 million unique TCR beta sequences from about 180 million T cells. Findings and caveats of the study: Some highly shared sequence variants likely arose as a pipeline artifact.

The sample holds a few counts of this clone. Its matching antigen is unknown. 60 Vbeta and 13 Jbeta primers were used in PCR. Profiling relied on immunoSEQ multiplex PCR, and the TCRdb table lists in-frame clones only, not all of them. The table records about 97,000 clones, around 79% of them present only once. Donors had nominal health at sampling but likely had unrecorded immune exposures. V was trimmed by 0 bases and J by 5 bases, leaving 6 bases between them. CDR3 length: 14 amino acids. Germline-derived CDR1 and CDR2 are SGHRS and YFSETQ. V usage is TRBV5-1 and J usage is TRBJ1-6, with D uncertain. The sequence derives from a woman aged 40 to 49 in good health and CMV-seronegative. Sequenced: PBMCs. In DNA, the CDR3 is TGCGCCAGCAGCTTGGTATCCGATAATTCACCCCTCCACTTT. This encodes CASSLVSDNSPLHF.